This entry lists 15 T cell receptor beta chains sequenced from one sample in a study of T cell responses to AZD1222 COVID-19 vaccine. Assay used: immunoSEQ multiplex PCR; TCRdb lists only in-frame clones, some missing. The data contain 160,000 or so clones, around 87% of them singletons. The sequencing here drew on peripheral blood, taken 28 days after the second AZD1222 dose. The receptors were gathered from an adult who received the AZD1222 COVID-19 vaccine.

The chain combines TRBV6-5 with TRBJ2-7; 7 bases fit TRBD1. Trimming at V came to 6 bases and at J to 2 bases, leaving 7 bases not matched to a gene. This CDR3 is built from 14 residues. Germline-derived CDR1 and CDR2 are MNHEY and SVGAGI. The CDR3 here is CASRLTGQTYEQYF. DNA for the CDR3: TGTGCCAGCAGACTCACGGGACAGACCTACGAGCAGTACTTC.

The chain has TRBV6-1 and TRBJ1-1; D may be TRBD1 (6 bases). Germline CDR1 MNHNS, CDR2 SASEGT. Trimming shortened V by 0 bases and J by 7 bases, and 12 bases separated the two germline ends. This CDR3 region has 14 residues. The CDR3 is CASSEAHRADEAFF. The CDR3 DNA reads as TGTGCCAGCAGTGAAGCCCACAGGGCTGATGAAGCTTTCTTT.

The V and J genes are TRBV20-1 and TRBJ2-7; 9 bases are shared with TRBD2. Germline V gives CDR1 DFQATT, CDR2 SNEGSKA (reference sequence). CDR3 length: 15 residues. With V trimmed by 3 bases and J by 2 bases, 8 bases remained unmatched. The CDR3 loop reads CSASFGGGGPYEQYF. The CDR3 DNA is TGCAGTGCTAGTTTCGGCGGGGGGGGACCCTACGAGCAGTACTTC.

V gene TRBV7-6 combines with J gene TRBJ1-2, with D uncertain. This CDR3 comprises 11 residues. CDR1 is SGHVS, CDR2 FNYEAQ, per germline. V was shortened by 8 bases and J by 5 bases, with 9 bases between the two germline ends. CDR3 protein: CASGTQYGYTF. Here the CDR3 DNA reads TGTGCCAGCGGAACACAATATGGCTACACCTTC.

The sample holds a few counts of this clone. The chain joins TRBV7-3 to TRBJ1-2; perhaps TRBD1 as D (6 bases). Trimming shortened V by 0 bases and J by 4 bases, and 21 bases separated the two germline ends. The CDR3 length is 18 residues. Per the germline V gene, CDR1 is SGHTA and CDR2 is FQGTGA. CDR3 region: CASSLTGSTQQGLYGYTF. CDR3 nucleotide sequence: TGTGCCAGCAGCTTAACGGGATCCACCCAACAGGGTCTCTATGGCTACACCTTC.

This sequence joins TRBV19 and TRBJ1-5; 7 nucleotides agree with TRBD1. The trim removed 7 bases at V and 4 bases at J, leaving 4 bases unmatched. CDR1 LNHDA and CDR2 SQIVND come from the germline V gene (reference sequence). The length of the CDR3 is 13 residues. As DNA, the CDR3 is TGTGCCAGTATTGAGGGGGCGAATCAGCCCCAGCATTTT. Amino acid sequence: CASIEGANQPQHF. Combining the CDR3 with reference TRBV19 and TRBJ1-5 gives the whole variable domain DGGITQSPKYLFRKEGQNVTLSCEQNLNHDAMYWYRQDPGQGLRLIYYSQIVNDFQKGDIAEGYSVSREKKESFPLTVTSAQKNPTAFYLCASIEGANQPQHFGDGTRLSIL.

The chain couples TRBV5-1 to TRBJ1-4; unclear D gene. Trimming shortened V by 8 bases and J by 5 bases, and 13 bases separated the two germline ends. Per germline, CDR1 SGHRS and CDR2 YFSETQ. This CDR3 is built from 13 residues. The chain's CDR3 is CASREPQNEKLFF. The CDR3 DNA sequence: TGCGCCAGTCGAGAACCTCAAAATGAAAAACTGTTTTTT. The full variable domain, with the rest looked up from reference TRBV5-1 and TRBJ1-4, is KAGVTQTPRYLIKTRGQQVTLSCSPISGHRSVSWYQQTPGQGLQFLFEYFSETQRNKGNFPGRFSGRQFSNSRSEMNVSTLELGDSALYLCASREPQNEKLFFGSGTQLSVL.

The chain has TRBV3-1 (or the pseudogene TRBV3-2) and TRBJ1-3; D gene unclear. This CDR3 has 12 amino acids. Germline CDR1 LGHDT, CDR2 YNNKEL (reference sequence). The V and J ends lost 7 bases and 2 bases respectively, with 6 bases between them. The chain's CDR3 is CASTTTGNTIYF. The CDR3 DNA reads as TGTGCCAGCACCACAACTGGAAACACCATATATTTT.

This clone has only one observation. V and J are TRBV29-1 and TRBJ2-7, with TRBD2 matching 7 bases. Germline V lookup: CDR1 SQVTM, CDR2 ANQGSEA. Trimming cost V 7 bases and J 0 bases; bases outside gene matches: 6. The CDR3 totals 13 residues. The CDR3 DNA is TGCAGCGCTAAGCGGGACTCCTCCTACGAGCAGTACTTC. It codes for CSAKRDSSYEQYF.

This chain uses TRBV3-1 (or the pseudogene TRBV3-2) with TRBJ1-1; 7 nucleotides line up with TRBD1. The CDR3 length is 14 residues. V dropped 1 base and J dropped 5; count of bases not matched to a gene: 4. Per germline, CDR1 LGHDT and CDR2 YNNKEL (reference sequence). Written as DNA, the CDR3 is TGTGCCAGCAGCCAAGTCCCAGGGGGGACTGAAGCTTTCTTT. Protein: CASSQVPGGTEAFF.

V and J are TRBV19 and TRBJ1-2; D is unresolved. Germline V gene data show CDR1 as LNHDA and CDR2 as SQIVND (reference sequence). Trimming took 3 bases from V and 4 from J, leaving 6 bases between them. This CDR3 contains 12 residues. CDR3 amino acids: CASSMKSYGYTF. As DNA, the CDR3 is TGTGCCAGTAGTATGAAATCCTATGGCTACACCTTC.

This clone was observed a single time. The chain carries TRBV10-3 and TRBJ1-5, with 7 bases identical to TRBD1. This CDR3 region has 14 residues. Germline CDR1 is ENHRY and CDR2 is SYGVKD. J was trimmed by 3 bases and V by 6 bases; bases with no gene match: 5. The CDR3 reads CAISSGQPNQPQHF. CDR3 sequence (DNA): TGTGCCATCAGCTCGGGACAGCCCAATCAGCCCCAGCATTTT.

V usage is TRBV9 and J usage is TRBJ1-6; 7 nucleotides line up with TRBD1. Germline-derived CDR1 and CDR2 are SGDLS and YYNGEE. This CDR3 has 17 residues. J was trimmed by 3 bases and V by 4 bases; bases with no gene match: 10. CDR3 amino acids: CASSPRDRQIYNSPLHF. As DNA, the CDR3 is TGTGCCAGCAGCCCCAGGGACAGACAAATCTATAATTCACCCCTCCACTTT.

The V gene is TRBV6-5, the J gene TRBJ1-2; D ambiguous. CDR3 length: 14 amino acids. Germline CDR1 is MNHEY and CDR2 is SVGAGI. The germline V and J ends were trimmed by 0 bases and 9 bases, with 14 bases remaining between them. The CDR3 DNA reads TGTGCCAGCAGTTACTCGCGGCAGCTTGGAAGCTACACCTTC. This encodes CASSYSRQLGSYTF.

The V and J genes are TRBV12-3 or TRBV12-4 and TRBJ2-2; 7 positions agree with TRBD2. The CDR3 extends over 13 amino acids. V dropped 10 bases and J dropped 2; count of bases not matched to a gene: 4. CDR3 loop: CAIAGVNTGELFF. DNA of the CDR3: TGTGCCATCGCGGGGGTAAACACCGGGGAGCTGTTTTTT.